This T cell receptor (beta chain) was obtained from a study of cytomegalovirus exposure and HLA in healthy donors. General study points: A later analysis linked around 15,000 TCR beta sequences to HLA alleles at 0.05 false discovery rate.

Notes on this clone: The antigen remains unidentified.

13 Jbeta primers and 60 Vbeta primers were used for the PCR. The method was immunoSEQ multiplex PCR; TCRdb's version includes in-frame clones alone and lacks a portion of them. The sample holds about 61,000 clones, around 89% seen once. The CDR3 has 16 residues. The germline V gene encodes CDR1 MNHNY and CDR2 SVGAGI (reference sequence). Trimming removed 7 bases from V and 5 bases from J; junction bases left unmatched: 12. The chain carries TRBV6-6 and TRBJ2-3, with TRBD2 identical over 10 bases. The sequencing sample was made of PBMCs. The TCR originated in a man under 40 in good health and CMV-seropositive. Written as DNA, the CDR3 is TGTGCCAGCATCGACGGAGCGGGAGGGCCTGAAGATACGCAGTATTTT. Translating gives CASIDGAGGPEDTQYF.